These 2 T cell receptor beta chains were sequenced from one sample in a study of blood T cell repertoires in COVID-19. Clones were sequenced by immunoSEQ multiplex PCR, and TCRdb holds only the in-frame ones, with some missing. This sample has 70,000 to 90,000 clones, with approximately 74% found just once. The sample taken for sequencing was peripheral blood. The receptors shown here come from a human donor with acute or convalescent COVID-19. The donor label of this sample is uncertain.

The rearrangement joins TRBV18 to TRBJ1-1, with D perhaps matching TRBD1 (6 bases). The CDR3 sequence is 13 residues long. The germline V gene encodes CDR1 KGHSH and CDR2 LQKENI. V dropped 3 bases and J dropped 3 bases, with 8 bases sitting between them. CDR3 residues: CASSPRGDTEAFF. The CDR3 nucleotides read TGTGCCAGCTCACCCAGGGGAGACACTGAAGCTTTCTTT. Full variable domain (outside the CDR3, taken from reference TRBV18 and TRBJ1-1): NAGVMQNPRHLVRRRGQEARLRCSPMKGHSHVYWYRQLPEEGLKFMVYLQKENIIDESGMPKERFSAEFPKEGPSILRIQQVVRGDSAAYFCASSPRGDTEAFFGQGTRLTVV.

The chain is built from TRBV20-1 and TRBJ1-2; D gene unclear. V was pared by 1 base and J by 7 bases, with 7 bases between. This CDR3 is 11 amino acids long. Germline V lookup: CDR1 DFQATT, CDR2 SNEGSKA (reference sequence). The CDR3 DNA reads TGCAGTGCTAGAGGGGGAGGTGGCTACACCTTC. As protein: CSARGGGGYTF.